The T cell receptor (beta chain) described here comes from a study of Ad26.COV2.S vaccination and SARS-CoV-2 variants. Background on the study: The trial was COV1001 and the donor's arm was Ad26.COV2.S.

The sample's treatment: some 19 received Ad26.COV2.S at low or high dose, single or two shots; roughly five received placebo; per-sample allocation not given. The investigators took samples on day 63 after the first vaccine or placebo injection. TCRdb's table, derived via immunoSEQ multiplex PCR, lists solely in-frame clones and lacks some. The sample lists about 680,000 clones; 80% to 90% were seen once. The trim removed 5 bases at V and 2 bases at J, leaving 8 bases unmatched. Germline V gene sequence: CDR1 LNHDA, CDR2 SQIVND (reference sequence). This CDR3 has 16 amino acids. The chain is built from TRBV19 and TRBJ1-5, with TRBD1 identical over 8 bases. Specimen: peripheral blood, collected in a trial of Ad26.COV2.S vaccine versus placebo. The sequence was collected from a person between 18 and 59 years old who received the Ad26.COV2.S COVID-19 vaccine or a placebo. The CDR3 nucleotides are TGTGCCAGTAGTCGATCTTTGACAGGGGGCAATCAGCCCCAGCATTTT. Encoded protein: CASSRSLTGGNQPQHF.